This is a list of T cell receptor beta chains from one sample in a study of early T cells in non-severe SARS-CoV-2 infection. TCRdb re-derived calls from the 5' RACE reads in MiXCR, one entry per CDR3 protein. The data contain about 61,000 distinct CDR3 sequences, more than 10% of them singletons. This sample comprised whole blood, obtained at baseline. The receptors stem from an adult who was a healthcare worker with PCR-confirmed SARS-CoV-2 infection or an uninfected control (not recorded which). The donor label of this sample is uncertain. Both conserved end residues are part of each CDR3. A D gene is named only where the DNA matches it firmly. A clone size is listed for some rows: how often the clone was seen (once, few, many), or a class if it is expanded.

size | D | J | V | CDR3 | DNA
- | - | TRBJ2-1 | TRBV20-1 | CSAATRTYNEQFF | TGCAGTGCTGCGACTCGTACCTACAATGAGCAGTTCTTC
few | - | TRBJ2-3 | TRBV9 | CASSVLEDTQYF | TGTGCCAGCAGCGTTCTGGAAGATACGCAGTATTTT
- | - | TRBJ1-6 | TRBV3-1 | CASSQGGNNSPLHF | TGTGCCAGCAGCCAAGGGGGGAATAATTCACCCCTCCACTTT
few | - | TRBJ2-3 | TRBV15 | CATSRARLDTQYF | TGTGCCACCAGCAGAGCACGACTAGATACGCAGTATTTT
- | - | TRBJ2-2 | TRBV20-1 | CSARVSDGFAGELFF | TGCAGTGCTAGAGTCTCGGACGGCTTTGCCGGGGAGCTGTTTTTT
many | - | TRBJ1-1 | TRBV2 | CASSAGMNTEAFF | TGTGCCAGCAGTGCGGGTATGAACACTGAAGCTTTCTTT
- | - | TRBJ1-2 | TRBV20-1 | CSARGGYGYTF | TGCAGTGCTAGAGGGGGCTATGGCTACACCTTC
- | - | TRBJ2-1 | TRBV24-1 | CATAVSHSDEQFF | TGTGCCACCGCGGTTAGTCATAGCGATGAGCAGTTCTTC
- | - | TRBJ1-1 | TRBV12-3/TRBV12-4 | CASSDRGNTEAFF | TGTGCCAGCAGTGATCGGGGAAACACTGAAGCTTTCTTT
- | TRBD1 | TRBJ1-1 | TRBV4-1 | CASSQLTGKSTEAFF | TGCGCCAGCAGCCAATTGACAGGGAAGTCCACTGAAGCTTTCTTT
- | - | TRBJ2-1 | TRBV7-9 | CASSSKGGRERNEQFF | TGTGCCAGCAGCTCCAAAGGTGGCAGGGAAAGGAATGAGCAGTTCTTC
many | - | TRBJ2-5 | TRBV4-1 | CASSPYNRGALPETQYF | TGCGCCAGCAGCCCGTATAACCGGGGGGCCCTGCCGGAGACCCAGTACTTC
- | TRBD2 | TRBJ2-5 | TRBV7-9 | CASSIQLAGGTQYF | TGTGCCAGCAGCATACAACTAGCGGGGGGTACCCAGTACTTC
- | - | TRBJ1-3 | TRBV12-3/TRBV12-4 | CASSRGPSGNTIYF | TGTGCCAGCAGTCGGGGGCCCTCTGGAAACACCATATATTTT
- | TRBD1 | TRBJ1-2 | TRBV3-1 | CASSQAGTVVNYGYTF | TGTGCCAGCAGCCAAGCCGGGACAGTCGTTAACTATGGCTACACCTTC
- | - | TRBJ1-5 | TRBV25-1 | CASRAGTPNQPQHF | TGTGCCAGCAGGGCAGGCACCCCAAATCAGCCCCAGCATTTT
few | - | TRBJ1-2 | TRBV29-1 | CSVEELDRDLYGYTF | TGCAGCGTTGAAGAGTTGGACAGAGATTTATATGGCTACACCTTC
once | - | TRBJ2-3 | TRBV3-1 | CASSQGGTTHLTQYF | TGTGCCAGCAGCCAGGGGGGAACCACTCACCTAACGCAGTATTTT
many | - | TRBJ2-5 | TRBV7-2 | CASSFRGEGETQYF | TGTGCCAGCAGCTTTCGCGGGGAAGGAGAGACCCAGTACTTC
- | - | TRBJ2-4 | TRBV5-6 | CASSLLGALAKNIQYF | TGTGCCAGCAGCTTGTTGGGGGCCCTGGCTAAAAACATTCAGTACTTC
- | TRBD1 | TRBJ1-2 | TRBV28 | CASSLWGQGRTYYGYTF | TGTGCCAGCAGTTTATGGGGACAGGGAAGGACCTACTATGGCTACACCTTC
- | - | TRBJ1-1 | TRBV18 | CASSPKTGQGENTEAFF | TGTGCCAGCTCACCGAAGACAGGCCAAGGGGAGAACACTGAAGCTTTCTTT
few | TRBD2 | TRBJ2-3 | TRBV10-3 | CAITGGGTDTQYF | TGTGCCATCACCGGGGGGGGCACAGATACGCAGTATTTT
few | - | TRBJ2-5 | TRBV2 | CASSVRIAETQYF | TGTGCCAGCAGTGTAAGGATAGCGGAGACCCAGTACTTC
- | - | TRBJ2-5 | TRBV9 | CASSQGQQETQYF | TGTGCCAGCAGCCAGGGCCAGCAAGAGACCCAGTACTTC
few | - | TRBJ1-1 | TRBV12-3/TRBV12-4 | CASRGFLTENTEAFF | TGTGCCAGCAGGGGTTTTTTGACGGAGAACACTGAAGCTTTCTTT
- | TRBD1 | TRBJ1-1 | TRBV24-1 | CATSDSQGATEAFF | TGTGCCACCAGTGACTCACAGGGGGCCACTGAAGCTTTCTTT